The clone carrying this T cell receptor beta chain was recorded once. The antigen is undetermined. This sample is part of a study of T cell responses to AZD1222 COVID-19 vaccine. Study-wide points: Donors, mostly white British, included more females; clonal diversity was possibly underestimated. Mapped onto spike, vaccine-associated CD4 TCRs spanned it and were dominant at 160-218 and 743-854. Two AZD1222 administrations were followed by greater Spike-specific TCR breadth and depth. As reported, nearly half of all spike-specific TCRs target variant regions that are unmutated.

CDR1 and CDR2 (germline): SGHTA, FQGTGA. With V trimmed by 2 bases and J by 7 bases, 4 bases remained unmatched. This CDR3 contains 13 residues. The method was immunoSEQ multiplex PCR; TCRdb's version includes in-frame clones alone and lacks a portion of them. Among about 93,000 clones listed, 80% to 90% were seen once. The rearrangement joins TRBV7-3 to TRBJ1-2, with TRBD1 identical over 7 bases. This TCR was recovered from an adult who received the AZD1222 COVID-19 vaccine. The starting material was peripheral blood, obtained 28 days after the second AZD1222 dose. CDR3 protein: CASSLAEGAGYTF. For the CDR3, the DNA is TGTGCCAGCAGCTTAGCGGAGGGGGCTGGCTACACCTTC.